The 28 T cell receptor beta chains reported below all come from one sample, sequenced in a study of Ad26.COV2.S vaccination and SARS-CoV-2 variants. Specified treatment: roughly 20 received Ad26.COV2.S at low or high dose, single or two shots; about 5 received placebo; per-sample allocation not given. Sample collection was performed on day 63 after the first vaccine or placebo injection. Data came from immunoSEQ multiplex PCR; TCRdb stores just in-frame clones and leaves some out. The table has over 400,000 clones, about 90% seen once. The sample consisted of peripheral blood, taken in a trial of Ad26.COV2.S vaccine versus placebo. Receptor source: a person aged 18 to 65 who received the Ad26.COV2.S COVID-19 vaccine or a placebo.

This chain joins TRBV19 and TRBJ2-7, with D perhaps matching TRBD2 (6 bases). The CDR3 runs 13 residues. Trimming shortened V by 8 bases and J by 1 base, and 12 bases separated the two germline ends. Germline V CDR1 and CDR2: LNHDA, SQIVND (reference sequence). The CDR3 DNA sequence: TGTGCCAGTGGGAGGTTAGGGTCCTACGAGCAGTACTTC. This translates into CASGRLGSYEQYF.

The V call is TRBV7-9, the J call TRBJ2-6; a weak D match, TRBD1 (5 bases). The CDR3 consists of 15 residues. From germline, CDR1 is SEHNR and CDR2 FQNEAQ (reference sequence). The V end lost 2 bases, the J end lost 0 bases, and 5 bases lay between the germline ends. CDR3 in DNA: TGTGCCAGCAGCTTAAGGGGCTCTGGGGCCAACGTCCTGACTTTC. Its translation is CASSLRGSGANVLTF. Using reference TRBV7-9 and TRBJ2-6 for the parts outside the CDR3, the full variable domain is DTGVSQNPRHKITKRGQNVTFRCDPISEHNRLYWYRQTLGQGPEFLTYFQNEAQLEKSRLLSDRFSAERPKGSFSTLEIQRTEQGDSAMYLCASSLRGSGANVLTFGAGSRLTVL.

V gene TRBV7-2 combines with J gene TRBJ2-7; perhaps TRBD1 as D (6 bases). Trimming cost V 6 bases and J 4 bases, with 16 bases left between them. Looked up from germline, CDR1 is SGHTA and CDR2 is FQGNSA. CDR3 length equals 14 residues. This CDR3 is CASRPPDRMYEQYF. The CDR3 coding sequence is TGTGCCAGCAGACCTCCTGACAGGATGTACGAGCAGTACTTC.

The J gene is TRBJ2-7, the V gene TRBV15, with D perhaps TRBD1 or TRBD2 (6 bases each). CDR3 length equals 16 residues. V gave up 0 bases and J gave up 1 base, with 13 bases separating them. Germline V CDR1 and CDR2: LNHNV, YYDKDF (reference sequence). The CDR3 nucleotides read TGTGCCACCAGCAGAGAAGGGGGGAGCCTTTCCTACGAGCAGTACTTC. It encodes CATSREGGSLSYEQYF.

This chain joins TRBV19 and TRBJ1-1; a possible D gene is TRBD1 (6 bases). The CDR3 contains 12 residues. V was pared by 3 bases and J by 7 bases, with 9 bases between. Germline V lookup: CDR1 LNHDA, CDR2 SQIVND (reference sequence). Here the CDR3 reads CASSMDSYEAFF. CDR3 coding DNA: TGTGCCAGTAGTATGGACAGTTATGAAGCTTTCTTT.

V usage is TRBV4-1 and J usage is TRBJ2-7; a possible D gene is TRBD1 (6 bases). The CDR3 consists of 15 residues. Between the trimmed V and J ends, which lost 4 bases and 4 bases, there was a span of 17 bases. Per germline, CDR1 MGHRA and CDR2 YSYEKL. The CDR3 sequence: CASSPGQGPTYEQYF. The CDR3, as DNA: TGCGCCAGCAGCCCCGGGCAGGGGCCTACGTACGAGCAGTACTTC.

The chain combines TRBV5-6 with TRBJ1-1; D remains ambiguous. The V gene lost 2 bases and the J gene lost 11 bases, with 10 bases spanning the gap. CDR1 is SGHDT, CDR2 YYEEEE, per germline. The CDR3 is made up of 11 amino acids. The CDR3 DNA reads TGTGCCAGCAGCTTTGATGGACGTGCTTTCTTT. This encodes CASSFDGRAFF.

The chain joins TRBV7-2 to TRBJ2-3, with 10 bases aligning to TRBD2. Germline assignment: CDR1 SGHTA and CDR2 FQGNSA. The CDR3 is made up of 15 amino acids. With 2 bases clipped from V and 5 bases from J, the junction kept 4 bases outside the gene matches. In DNA, the CDR3 is TGTGCCAGCAGCTTAACTAGCGGGGTACTAGATACGCAGTATTTT. Residues: CASSLTSGVLDTQYF.

V usage is TRBV24-1 and J usage is TRBJ2-1; D may be TRBD1 (6 bases). Germline V CDR1 and CDR2: KGHDR, SFDVKD. Trimming shortened V by 4 bases and J by 3 bases, and 18 bases separated the two germline ends. The CDR3 totals 17 residues. The CDR3, as DNA: TGTGCCACCAGTGAAGGGACATCATCCCCCAACTACAATGAGCAGTTCTTC. The encoded protein is CATSEGTSSPNYNEQFF.

V and J are TRBV29-1 and TRBJ1-1, with 7 bases matching TRBD1. CDR3 length: 13 residues. Per the germline V gene, CDR1 is SQVTM and CDR2 is ANQGSEA. J lost 1 base, V lost 5 bases, and 4 bases had no gene match. The CDR3 DNA sequence: TGCAGCGTTAAAGGGGGCGCGAACACTGAAGCTTTCTTT. Its protein product is CSVKGGANTEAFF.

The chain uses TRBV19 and TRBJ2-7; no clear D. V shed 4 bases and J shed 5 bases, with 9 bases lying between them. Germline lookup yields CDR1 LNHDA and CDR2 SQIVND (reference sequence). The CDR3 totals 12 residues. CDR3 residues: CASSTRLDEQYF. The CDR3 region has the DNA TGTGCCAGTAGTACCAGGCTCGACGAGCAGTACTTC.

This chain connects TRBV15 to TRBJ2-1; D perhaps matches TRBD1 (6 bases). The V gene's germline CDR1 is LNHNV and CDR2 YYDKDF (reference sequence). This CDR3 is 15 amino acids long. The ends were cut back, 0 bases at V and 9 bases at J, with 15 bases in the middle. CDR3 amino acids: CATSRDRNRVSEQFF. The CDR3 DNA sequence: TGTGCCACCAGCAGAGATCGGAACAGGGTCTCTGAGCAGTTCTTC. Full variable domain (remainder filled in from reference TRBV15 and TRBJ2-1): DAMVIQNPRYQVTQFGKPVTLSCSQTLNHNVMYWYQQKSSQAPKLLFHYYDKDFNNEADTPDNFQSRRPNTSFCFLDIRSPGLGDTAMYLCATSRDRNRVSEQFFGPGTRLTVL.

The chain recombines TRBV19 with TRBJ2-3, with a possible D match to TRBD1 (5 bases). Germline V gene data show CDR1 as LNHDA and CDR2 as SQIVND (reference sequence). The CDR3 consists of 13 residues. Trimming shortened V by 9 bases and J by 2 bases, and 12 bases separated the two germline ends. The CDR3 loop reads CASGHFPTDTQYF. The CDR3 DNA is TGTGCCAGCGGACATTTCCCCACAGATACGCAGTATTTT. Complete variable domain (other parts from reference TRBV19 and TRBJ2-3): DGGITQSPKYLFRKEGQNVTLSCEQNLNHDAMYWYRQDPGQGLRLIYYSQIVNDFQKGDIAEGYSVSREKKESFPLTVTSAQKNPTAFYLCASGHFPTDTQYFGPGTRLTVL.

The rearrangement joins TRBV7-9 to TRBJ2-3; TRBD1 agrees at 9 bases. CDR3 length: 17 residues. The germline CDR1 and CDR2 sequences are SEHNR and FQNEAQ (reference sequence). The V segment lost 3 bases and the J segment 6 bases; nucleotides outside the gene matches: 13. Written as DNA, the CDR3 is TGTGCCAGCAGCTTGTATAGAACAGGGGGCTTTGGGGATACGCAGTATTTT. It specifies CASSLYRTGGFGDTQYF.

The gene calls are TRBV5-4 and TRBJ2-1, with D possibly matching TRBD2 (6 bases). Germline CDR1 and CDR2: SGHNT and YYREEE (reference sequence). The CDR3 covers 12 residues. V dropped 4 bases and J dropped 7 bases, with 9 bases sitting between them. The CDR3 DNA reads as TGTGCCAGCAGCCTGGCGGGGAATGAGCAGTTCTTC. This sequence encodes CASSLAGNEQFF. The full variable domain, rest sourced from reference TRBV5-4 and TRBJ2-1, is ETGVTQSPTHLIKTRGQQVTLRCSSQSGHNTVSWYQQALGQGPQFIFQYYREEENGRGNFPPRFSGLQFPNYSSELNVNALELDDSALYLCASSLAGNEQFFGPGTRLTVL.

The chain employs TRBV5-8 and TRBJ1-4, with a tentative D call TRBD1 (6 bases). V was cut by 2 bases and J by 8 bases, with 10 bases left in between. Germline values: CDR1 SGHTS, CDR2 YDEGEE. CDR3 length: 13 amino acids. Here the CDR3 DNA reads TGTGCCAGCAGCTTTACAGGGATCGAAAAACTGTTTTTT. Translated, it gives CASSFTGIEKLFF.

The J gene is TRBJ2-1, the V gene TRBV7-9, with D perhaps TRBD2 (6 bases). Germline lookup yields CDR1 SEHNR and CDR2 FQNEAQ (reference sequence). CDR3 length: 15 amino acids. The ends were cut back, 8 bases at V and 5 bases at J, with 19 bases in the middle. CDR3 protein: CASGGFGASDNEQFF. Written as DNA, the CDR3 is TGTGCCAGCGGAGGGTTCGGGGCCAGCGACAATGAGCAGTTCTTC. Full variable domain (missing parts from reference TRBV7-9 and TRBJ2-1): DTGVSQNPRHKITKRGQNVTFRCDPISEHNRLYWYRQTLGQGPEFLTYFQNEAQLEKSRLLSDRFSAERPKGSFSTLEIQRTEQGDSAMYLCASGGFGASDNEQFFGPGTRLTVL.

V is TRBV7-2 and J is TRBJ2-1, with TRBD2 matching over 12 bases. Germline assignment: CDR1 SGHTA and CDR2 FQGNSA. The CDR3 has 17 amino acids. The V and J ends lost 2 bases and 2 bases, in that order; junction bases with no gene match: 4. In DNA, the CDR3 is TGTGCCAGCAGCTTAACCCCTAGCGGGGGGGCCTACAATGAGCAGTTCTTC. Protein sequence: CASSLTPSGGAYNEQFF.

This rearrangement joins TRBV2 to TRBJ1-2; D is ambiguous. The germline gives CDR1 SNHLY, CDR2 FYNNEI. The CDR3 is 16 residues long. Between the trimmed V and J ends, which lost 0 bases and 2 bases, there was a span of 13 bases. CDR3 sequence: CASSEAGAHFNYGYTF. For the CDR3, the DNA is TGTGCCAGCAGTGAAGCAGGCGCTCACTTCAACTATGGCTACACCTTC.

In its sample, this clone was seen once. The chain has TRBV18 and TRBJ2-2, with D possibly being TRBD1 (5 bases). The V gene lost 6 bases and the J gene lost 2 bases, with 13 bases spanning the gap. CDR3 length equals 15 residues. Germline values: CDR1 KGHSH, CDR2 LQKENI. CDR3 nucleotide sequence: TGTGCCAGCTCCCCTGGCAGGGTAAACACCGGGGAGCTGTTTTTT. Translated: CASSPGRVNTGELFF.

The V gene is TRBV27, the J gene TRBJ1-2; weak D call: TRBD1 (5 bases). The length of the CDR3 is 13 residues. The V end was cut by 6 bases, the J end by 6 bases, with 14 bases between. CDR1 and CDR2 from the germline V gene are MNHEY and SMNVEV (reference sequence). The CDR3 protein is CASSFRAGNGYTF. As DNA, the CDR3 is TGTGCCAGCAGCTTTAGGGCAGGGAATGGCTACACCTTC.

This clone has only one observation. The chain has TRBV6-2 or TRBV6-3 and TRBJ2-7; no clear D. The CDR3 is 18 amino acids. The germline V and J ends were trimmed by 0 bases and 2 bases, with 20 bases remaining between them. CDR1 is MNHEY, CDR2 SVGEGT, per germline. The chain's CDR3 is CASSYSTAGFWVAYEQYF. In DNA form, the CDR3 reads TGTGCCAGCAGTTACTCGACTGCCGGATTCTGGGTTGCCTACGAGCAGTACTTC.

The chain combines TRBV5-6 with TRBJ1-5, with D tentatively TRBD1 (6 bases). V was trimmed by 2 bases and J by 4 bases, leaving 16 bases between them. The length of the CDR3 is 16 residues. Germline assignment: CDR1 SGHDT and CDR2 YYEEEE. CDR3 bases: TGTGCCAGCAGCTTCTCTTCGGACAGCCGTAATCAGCCCCAGCATTTT. Amino acids: CASSFSSDSRNQPQHF.

The gene calls are TRBV5-1 and TRBJ2-3; 9 nucleotides line up with TRBD1. The CDR3 contains 14 residues. CDR1 SGHRS and CDR2 YFSETQ come from the germline V gene. V lost 5 bases to trimming and J lost 7 bases; unmatched junction nucleotides: 8. The CDR3 sequence is CASSMGQGLYTQYF. The CDR3 DNA follows: TGCGCCAGCAGTATGGGACAGGGTTTGTATACGCAGTATTTT.

This chain links TRBV19 with TRBJ2-5; D call uncertain. Germline values: CDR1 LNHDA, CDR2 SQIVND (reference sequence). This CDR3 is built from 13 residues. V was clipped by 4 bases and J by 6 bases, with 12 bases between them. The CDR3 DNA reads as TGTGCCAGTAGTAGCAGACCCGAGCAGACCCAGTACTTC. Translating gives CASSSRPEQTQYF.

The chain carries TRBV14 and TRBJ2-1; 7 nucleotides match TRBD1. J lost 5 bases, V lost 6 bases, and 7 bases had no gene match. This CDR3 contains 14 residues. The V gene's germline CDR1 is SGHDN and CDR2 FVKESK. CDR3 nucleotides: TGTGCCAGCAGTACACAGGGGTTTGACAATGAGCAGTTCTTC. Translation gives CASSTQGFDNEQFF. Full variable domain (remainder filled in from reference TRBV14 and TRBJ2-1): EAGVTQFPSHSVIEKGQTVTLRCDPISGHDNLYWYRRVMGKEIKFLLHFVKESKQDESGMPNNRFLAERTGGTYSTLKVQPAELEDSGVYFCASSTQGFDNEQFFGPGTRLTVL.

This chain links TRBV5-1 with TRBJ2-3; 7 positions match TRBD2. Losses at the gene ends were 5 bases for V and 4 bases for J; bases not matched to a gene: 10. Per germline, CDR1 SGHRS and CDR2 YFSETQ. This CDR3 is 15 amino acids long. Here the CDR3 DNA reads TGCGCCAGCAGAAAAATGGGGGGGAACGCAGATACGCAGTATTTT. Amino acid sequence: CASRKMGGNADTQYF.

V gene TRBV6-5 combines with J gene TRBJ1-2; 9 nucleotides match TRBD1. V gave up 0 bases and J gave up 7 bases; unmatched junction bases: 6. The CDR3 consists of 15 residues. Germline assignment: CDR1 MNHEY and CDR2 SVGAGI. For the CDR3, the DNA is TGTGCCAGCAGTTACTCTGGGACAGGGTGGGGTGGCTACACCTTC. Protein product: CASSYSGTGWGGYTF.